This T cell receptor beta chain appears in the sequencing data of a study of CD8 T cells in Susac syndrome. The V end was cut by 7 bases, the J end by 1 base, with 10 bases between. This CDR3 region has 13 residues. Germline lookup yields CDR1 SNHLY and CDR2 FYNNEI. RNA in amounts of roughly 0.5 to 1 ug was reverse transcribed with random hexamers. Using its own MiXCR run on the immunoSEQ multiplex PCR reads, TCRdb lists one record per CDR3 protein. Of about 140,000 distinct CDR3 sequences in the sample, 95% were seen once. Sequenced: CD4+ T cells from PBMCs. The chain carries TRBV2 and TRBJ1-2, with D possibly matching TRBD1 (5 bases). The sequence came from a human donor with Susac syndrome. The CDR3 protein is CASKKTDNYGYTF. CDR3 coding DNA: TGTGCCAGCAAAAAGACAGATAACTATGGCTACACCTTC.